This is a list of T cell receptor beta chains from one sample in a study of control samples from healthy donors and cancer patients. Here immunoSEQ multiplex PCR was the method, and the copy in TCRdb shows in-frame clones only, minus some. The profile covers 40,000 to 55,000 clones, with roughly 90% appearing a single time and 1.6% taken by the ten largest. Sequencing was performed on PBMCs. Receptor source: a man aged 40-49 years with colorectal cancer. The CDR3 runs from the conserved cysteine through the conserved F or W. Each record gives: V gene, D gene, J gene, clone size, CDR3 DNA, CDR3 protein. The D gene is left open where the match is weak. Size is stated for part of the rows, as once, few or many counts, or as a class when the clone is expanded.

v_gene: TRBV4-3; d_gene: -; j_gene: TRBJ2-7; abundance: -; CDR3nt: TGCGCCAGCAGCCAAGATTTGGTGGGACCAAATTACGAGCAGTACTTC; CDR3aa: CASSQDLVGPNYEQYF
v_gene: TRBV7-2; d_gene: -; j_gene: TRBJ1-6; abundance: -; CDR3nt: TGTGCCAGCAGCTTTCCGGGAACTACAGTTAATTCACCCCTCCACTTT; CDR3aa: CASSFPGTTVNSPLHF
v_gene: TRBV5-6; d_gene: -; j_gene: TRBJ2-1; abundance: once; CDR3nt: TGTGCCAGCAGCTTGGGGATAGGCGATGAGCAGTTCTTC; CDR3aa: CASSLGIGDEQFF
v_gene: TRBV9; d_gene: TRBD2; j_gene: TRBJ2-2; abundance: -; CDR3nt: TGTGCCAGCAGCCTTAGCGGGAGGAGTTTCACCGGGGAGCTGTTTTTT; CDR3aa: CASSLSGRSFTGELFF
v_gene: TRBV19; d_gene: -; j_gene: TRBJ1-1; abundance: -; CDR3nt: TGTGCCAGTAGTATCGGGGTTTTCACTGAAGCTTTCTTT; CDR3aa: CASSIGVFTEAFF
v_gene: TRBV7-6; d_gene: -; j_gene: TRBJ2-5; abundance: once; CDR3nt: TGTGCCAGCAGCTTAAGCCCTACGATCGGCGACCAAGAGACCCAGTACTTC; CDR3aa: CASSLSPTIGDQETQYF
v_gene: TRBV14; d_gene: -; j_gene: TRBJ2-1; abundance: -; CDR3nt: TGTGCCAGCAGCTATCTATGGGGAGGCAATGAGCAGTTCTTC; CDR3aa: CASSYLWGGNEQFF
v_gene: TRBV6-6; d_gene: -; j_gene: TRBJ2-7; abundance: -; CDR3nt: TGTGCCAGCAGTAGTGACAGTGACCAAGACGAGCAGTACTTC; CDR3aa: CASSSDSDQDEQYF
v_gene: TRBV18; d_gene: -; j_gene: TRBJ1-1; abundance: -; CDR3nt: TGTGCCAGCTCACTCCGACCCGGACTTGAGAACACTGAAGCTTTCTTT; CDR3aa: CASSLRPGLENTEAFF
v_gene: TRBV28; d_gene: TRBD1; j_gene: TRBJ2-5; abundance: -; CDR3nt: TGTGCCAGCAGCCCGACCGGGACAGGGGAAGAGACCCAGTACTTC; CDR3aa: CASSPTGTGEETQYF
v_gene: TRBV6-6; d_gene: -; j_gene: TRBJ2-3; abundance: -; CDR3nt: TGTGCCAGCAGTTATGCGCGGCAAAGCACAGATACGCAGTATTTT; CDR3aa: CASSYARQSTDTQYF
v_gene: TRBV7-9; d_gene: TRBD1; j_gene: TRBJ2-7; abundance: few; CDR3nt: TGTGCCAGCAGCTTAGCGCTTGGACAGGGGACGCGCGAGCAGTACTTC; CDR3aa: CASSLALGQGTREQYF
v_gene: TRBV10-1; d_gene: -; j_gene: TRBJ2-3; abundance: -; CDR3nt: TGCGCCAGCAGTGACAGGGTTGGAGATACGCAGTATTTT; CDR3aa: CASSDRVGDTQYF
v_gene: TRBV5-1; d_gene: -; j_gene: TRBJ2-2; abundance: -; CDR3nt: TGCGCCAGCAGCCCGGTGGGAGTGACCGGGGAGCTGTTTTTT; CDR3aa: CASSPVGVTGELFF
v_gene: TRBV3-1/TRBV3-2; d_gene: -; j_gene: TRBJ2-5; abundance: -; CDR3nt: TGTGCCAGCAGCCAAGCCAGGACTGAGACCCAGTACTTC; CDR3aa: CASSQARTETQYF
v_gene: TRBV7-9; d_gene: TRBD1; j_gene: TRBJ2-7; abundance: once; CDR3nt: TGTGCCAGCAGCCCACAGGGGTCTATCTACGAGCAGTACTTC; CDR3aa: CASSPQGSIYEQYF
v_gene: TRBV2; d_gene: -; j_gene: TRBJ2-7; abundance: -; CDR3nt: TGTGCCAGTAATACCGGGACTCCTTTTTCCTACGAGCAGTACTTC; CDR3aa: CASNTGTPFSYEQYF
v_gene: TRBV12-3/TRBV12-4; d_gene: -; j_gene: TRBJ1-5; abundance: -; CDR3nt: TGTGCCAGCAGTTTCTTCACTCAGCCCCAGCATTTT; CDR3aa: CASSFFTQPQHF
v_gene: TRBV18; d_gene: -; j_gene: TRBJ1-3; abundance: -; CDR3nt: TGTGCCAGCTCACCATCAGTGATCTCTGGAAACACCATATATTTT; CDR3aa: CASSPSVISGNTIYF
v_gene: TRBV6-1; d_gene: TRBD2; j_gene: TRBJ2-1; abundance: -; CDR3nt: TGTGCCAGCAGTGATGCACTAGCGGACTACATTGAGCAGTTCTTC; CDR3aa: CASSDALADYIEQFF
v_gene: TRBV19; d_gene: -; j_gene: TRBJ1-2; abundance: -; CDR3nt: TGTGCCAGTAGTACGGGGGCCACTTTGAACTATGGCTACACCTTC; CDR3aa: CASSTGATLNYGYTF
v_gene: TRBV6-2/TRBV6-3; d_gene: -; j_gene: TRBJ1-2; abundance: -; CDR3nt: TGTGCCAGCACCCCCTCGGGCGCAGAAACTTATGGCTACACCTTC; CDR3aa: CASTPSGAETYGYTF
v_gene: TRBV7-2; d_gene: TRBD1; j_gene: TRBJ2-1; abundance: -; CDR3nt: TGTGCCAGCAGCCCGTGGGACAGCTACAATGAGCAGTTCTTC; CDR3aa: CASSPWDSYNEQFF
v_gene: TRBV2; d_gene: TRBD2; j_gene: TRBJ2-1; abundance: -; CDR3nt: TGTGCCAGCACTAGCGGCTCCTACAATGAGCAGTTCTTC; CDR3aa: CASTSGSYNEQFF
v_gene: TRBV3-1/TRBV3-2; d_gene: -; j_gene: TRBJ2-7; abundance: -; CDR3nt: TGTGCCAGCAGCCTACGTCAGGGCTACGAGCAGTACTTC; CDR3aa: CASSLRQGYEQYF
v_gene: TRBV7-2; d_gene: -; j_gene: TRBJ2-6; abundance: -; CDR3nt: TGTGCCAGCAGCTTAGATTCCTCTGGGGCCAACGTCCTGACTTTC; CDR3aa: CASSLDSSGANVLTF
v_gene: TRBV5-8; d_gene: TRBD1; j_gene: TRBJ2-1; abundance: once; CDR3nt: TGTGCCAGCAGTTTCCGGACAGGGGGCGGCAATGAGCAGCTCTTC; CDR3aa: CASSFRTGGGNEQLF
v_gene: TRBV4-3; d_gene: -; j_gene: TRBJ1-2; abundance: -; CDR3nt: TGCGCCAGCAGCCCTCGCCAGGGTCGTGACTATGGCTACACCTTC; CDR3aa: CASSPRQGRDYGYTF
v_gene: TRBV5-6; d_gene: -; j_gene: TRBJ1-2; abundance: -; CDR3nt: TGTGCCAGCAGCCACCAGGCGAACTATGGCTACACCTTC; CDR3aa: CASSHQANYGYTF
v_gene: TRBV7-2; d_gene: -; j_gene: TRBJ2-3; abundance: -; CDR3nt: TGTGCCAGCAGTAATGACCGCTTCACAGATACGCAGTATTTT; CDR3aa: CASSNDRFTDTQYF
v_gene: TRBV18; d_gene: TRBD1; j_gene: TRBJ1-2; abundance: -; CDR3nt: TGTGCCAGCTCACCCGCAAGAACCGGGACAGGGGTTAATGGCTACACCTTC; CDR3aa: CASSPARTGTGVNGYTF
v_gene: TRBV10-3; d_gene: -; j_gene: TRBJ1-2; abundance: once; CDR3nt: TGTGCCATCAGTGCTAACTATGGCTACACCTTC; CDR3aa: CAISANYGYTF
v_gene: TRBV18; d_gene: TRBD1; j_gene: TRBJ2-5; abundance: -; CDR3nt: TGTGCCAGCTCACCACGACAGGGGGCCGAGACCCAGTACTTC; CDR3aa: CASSPRQGAETQYF
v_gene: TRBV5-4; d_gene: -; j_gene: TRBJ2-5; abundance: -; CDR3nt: TGTGCCAGCAGCCCGGAGGGGGCGCGGACGTTAGGGGCCCAGTACTTC; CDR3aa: CASSPEGARTLGAQYF
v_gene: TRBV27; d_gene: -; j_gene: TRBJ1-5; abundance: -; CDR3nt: TGTGCCAGCAGTTTAGGACAGAATAGCAATCAGCCCCAGCATTTT; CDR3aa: CASSLGQNSNQPQHF
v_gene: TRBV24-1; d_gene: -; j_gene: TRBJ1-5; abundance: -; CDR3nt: TGTGCCACCAGTGATAGCAATCAGCCCCAGCATTTT; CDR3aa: CATSDSNQPQHF
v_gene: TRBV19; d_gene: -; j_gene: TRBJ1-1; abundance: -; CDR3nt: TGTGCCAGTAGTACTTGGAGAACTGAAGCTTTCTTT; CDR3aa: CASSTWRTEAFF
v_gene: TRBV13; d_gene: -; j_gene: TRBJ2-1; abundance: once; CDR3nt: TGTGCCAGCAGCTTAGTGGCAGCCGGCAATGAGCAGTTCTTC; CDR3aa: CASSLVAAGNEQFF
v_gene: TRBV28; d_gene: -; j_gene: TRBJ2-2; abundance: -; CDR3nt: TGTGCCACCCTAACTGGGAACACCGGGGAGCTGTTTTTT; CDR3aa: CATLTGNTGELFF
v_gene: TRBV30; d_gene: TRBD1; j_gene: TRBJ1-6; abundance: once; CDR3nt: TGTGCCTGCACGGGACAGGGGATTTCACCCCTCCACTTT; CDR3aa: CACTGQGISPLHF
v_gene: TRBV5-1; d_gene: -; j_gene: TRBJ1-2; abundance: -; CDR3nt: TGCGCCAGCAGCTTGGAACCCCTTAACTATGGCTACACCTTC; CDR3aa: CASSLEPLNYGYTF
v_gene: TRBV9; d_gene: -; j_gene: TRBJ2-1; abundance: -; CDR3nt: TGTGCCAGCAGCGTAGAGTTATATTCCTACAATGAGCAGTTCTTC; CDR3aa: CASSVELYSYNEQFF
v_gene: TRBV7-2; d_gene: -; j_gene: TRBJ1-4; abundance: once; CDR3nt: TGTGCCAGCAGCTTAGGCTGGGGCCCTAACCCAACTAATGAAAAACTGTTTTTT; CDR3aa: CASSLGWGPNPTNEKLFF
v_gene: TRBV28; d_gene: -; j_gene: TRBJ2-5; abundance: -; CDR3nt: TGTGCCAGCAGTCCCCATATTCTCGGCGGTGGGACCCAGTACTTC; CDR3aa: CASSPHILGGGTQYF
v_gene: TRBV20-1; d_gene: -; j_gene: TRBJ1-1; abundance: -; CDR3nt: TGCAGTGCTAGGGGGAACACTGAAGCTTTCTTT; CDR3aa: CSARGNTEAFF
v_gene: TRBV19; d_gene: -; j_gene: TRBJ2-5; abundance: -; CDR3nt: TGTGCCAGTAGTATTCGGGGGACCCAAGAGACCCAGTACTTC; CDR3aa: CASSIRGTQETQYF